The 27 T cell receptor beta chains reported below all come from one sample, sequenced in a study of shared clonotypes between healthy human individuals. Here immunoSEQ multiplex PCR was the method, and the copy in TCRdb shows in-frame clones only, minus some. The table shows around 2.3 million clones, with around 95% occurring only once. Sequencing was carried out using naive CD4+ T cells sorted from blood. Subset specified: CD45RA+ positively selected. The receptors stem from a young man in good health.

This chain uses TRBV6-5 with TRBJ2-5, with D perhaps matching TRBD1 (6 bases). V gave up 10 bases and J gave up 8 bases, with 11 bases separating them. CDR3 size: 10 residues. Germline V gives CDR1 MNHEY, CDR2 SVGAGI. The CDR3 here is CATQQGTQYF. CDR3 sequence (DNA): TGTGCCACCCAACAGGGAACCCAGTACTTC.

The gene calls are TRBV6-6 and TRBJ1-4; D may be TRBD1 (6 bases). Germline V CDR1 and CDR2: MNHNY, SVGAGI (reference sequence). This CDR3 spans 12 amino acids. V gave up 8 bases and J gave up 7 bases, with 11 bases separating them. The CDR3: CASYTGIEKLFF. CDR3 coding DNA: TGTGCCAGCTATACAGGGATTGAAAAACTGTTTTTT.

The J gene is TRBJ1-3, the V gene TRBV5-1; D not resolved. The V gene's germline CDR1 is SGHRS and CDR2 YFSETQ. The CDR3 runs 16 residues. V was pared by 4 bases and J by 4 bases, with 18 bases between. In DNA, the CDR3 is TGCGCCAGCAGCCCAATACCGTGGGGAGCCGGAAACACCATATATTTT. Protein sequence: CASSPIPWGAGNTIYF.

The rearrangement joins TRBV6-6 to TRBJ2-7; D is unclear. V was pared by 6 bases and J by 1 base, with 10 bases between. Germline V lookup: CDR1 MNHNY, CDR2 SVGAGI (reference sequence). This CDR3 has 13 amino acids. The CDR3 DNA follows: TGTGCCAGCAGAATGTGGGAATCCTACGAGCAGTACTTC. Encoded protein: CASRMWESYEQYF.

The rearrangement links TRBV19 to TRBJ2-6, with a tentative D call TRBD2 (5 bases). Germline CDR1 and CDR2: LNHDA and SQIVND (reference sequence). V was cut by 11 bases and J by 7 bases, with 12 bases left in between. This CDR3 contains 12 residues. CDR3 in DNA: TGTGCCTCCGGCCCGGGAGCCAACGTCCTGACTTTC. Its protein product is CASGPGANVLTF.

V gene TRBV9 combines with J gene TRBJ2-1; the D is unclear. Germline lookup yields CDR1 SGDLS and CDR2 YYNGEE. V lost 0 bases to trimming and J lost 9 bases, with 7 bases between them. The CDR3 loop spans 12 amino acids. CDR3 bases: TGTGCCAGCAGCGTAGACATCAGTGAGCAGTTCTTC. Amino acids: CASSVDISEQFF.

The chain uses TRBV18 and TRBJ1-5; D uncertain. Trimming shortened V by 2 bases and J by 5 bases, and 10 bases separated the two germline ends. Germline-derived CDR1 and CDR2 are KGHSH and LQKENI. The CDR3 is 14 residues long. CDR3 DNA sequence: TGTGCCAGCTCACCAGCTATGACCGATCAGCCCCAGCATTTT. Its protein product is CASSPAMTDQPQHF.

The CDR3 loop is CASSYSDNTEAFF. The CDR3 nucleotides are TGTGCCAGCAGTTACTCAGATAACACTGAAGCTTTCTTT. The chain uses TRBV6-5 and TRBJ1-1; D is ambiguous. This CDR3 is 13 amino acids long. Germline-derived CDR1 and CDR2 are MNHEY and SVGAGI. V was cut by 0 bases and J by 2 bases, with 4 bases left in between.

Worth noting for this clone: Different DNA sequences within this sample yield the same CDR3. V gene TRBV6-5 combines with J gene TRBJ2-1, with a weak D call TRBD2 (5 bases). V shed 6 bases and J shed 6 bases, with 15 bases lying between them. Germline V gives CDR1 MNHEY, CDR2 SVGAGI. The CDR3 loop spans 14 amino acids. Written as DNA, the CDR3 is TGTGCCAGCAGCCGGGGAGATCGGGGCAATGAGCAGTTCTTC. Its protein product is CASSRGDRGNEQFF.

This sequence joins TRBV7-2 and TRBJ2-2; D is ambiguous. Trimming shortened V by 2 bases and J by 8 bases, and 12 bases separated the two germline ends. CDR1 and CDR2 from the germline V gene are SGHTA and FQGNSA. The CDR3 loop spans 14 amino acids. The CDR3, as DNA: TGTGCCAGCAGCTTATTCGGAGCGTCTGGGGAGCTGTTTTTT. It codes for CASSLFGASGELFF.

CDR3 in amino acids: CASSQDMSTDTQYF. In DNA, the CDR3 is TGCGCCAGCAGCCAAGATATGTCAACAGATACGCAGTATTTT. The chain joins TRBV4-3 to TRBJ2-3; D is uncertain. Germline V gene sequence: CDR1 LGHNA, CDR2 YSLEER. The CDR3 is 14 amino acids. The germline V and J ends were trimmed by 0 bases and 3 bases, with 7 bases remaining between them.

V usage is TRBV7-2 and J usage is TRBJ1-6; D is unresolved. Germline V gene lookup returns CDR1 SGHTA and CDR2 FQGNSA. Trimming removed 4 bases from V and 15 bases from J, with 13 bases in between. The CDR3 spans 12 residues. The CDR3 DNA is TGTGCCAGCAGCTCCCCCAGACCGCACCTCCACTTT. This translates into CASSSPRPHLHF.

The gene calls are TRBV5-1 and TRBJ2-2, with a weak D call TRBD2 (6 bases). Germline V gene sequence: CDR1 SGHRS, CDR2 YFSETQ. V was shortened by 7 bases and J by 2 bases, with 12 bases between the two germline ends. CDR3 size: 14 residues. The CDR3: CASGGDPNTGELFF. The DNA for the CDR3 is TGCGCCAGCGGAGGGGATCCAAACACCGGGGAGCTGTTTTTT.

The chain recombines TRBV10-3 with TRBJ2-1, with 10 bases matching TRBD2. V was pared by 6 bases and J by 3 bases, with 2 bases of the junction left unmatched. Germline V gene data show CDR1 as ENHRY and CDR2 as SYGVKD. This CDR3 has 14 residues. CDR3 residues: CAIRRTSGYNEQFF. Written as DNA, the CDR3 is TGTGCCATCAGAAGGACTAGCGGCTACAATGAGCAGTTCTTC.

A remark on this clone: In the same sample, other DNA sequences code for this CDR3. The genes are TRBV30 and TRBJ1-1; D remains ambiguous. This CDR3 region has 13 residues. Germline values: CDR1 GTSNPN, CDR2 SVGIG (reference sequence). The V and J ends lost 0 bases and 0 bases respectively, with 5 bases between them. The CDR3: CAWSVLLNTEAFF. The CDR3, as DNA: TGTGCCTGGAGTGTACTTCTGAACACTGAAGCTTTCTTT.

The chain couples TRBV5-1 to TRBJ2-3, with D possibly being TRBD2 (5 bases). V was cut by 4 bases and J by 4 bases, with 16 bases left in between. From germline, CDR1 is SGHRS and CDR2 YFSETQ. CDR3 length: 15 residues. The CDR3 DNA follows: TGCGCCAGCAGCCTCGAGGGAGTTTCTGCAGATACGCAGTATTTT. Translated, it gives CASSLEGVSADTQYF. The full variable domain, in which reference TRBV5-1 and TRBJ2-3 provide the parts outside the CDR3, is KAGVTQTPRYLIKTRGQQVTLSCSPISGHRSVSWYQQTPGQGLQFLFEYFSETQRNKGNFPGRFSGRQFSNSRSEMNVSTLELGDSALYLCASSLEGVSADTQYFGPGTRLTVL.

The chain is built from TRBV28 and TRBJ1-2; possible D gene TRBD1, 5 bases. Germline V gives CDR1 MDHEN, CDR2 SYDVKM. CDR3 length: 15 amino acids. Trimming took off 2 bases at V and 8 bases at J, with 18 bases between the two ends. CDR3 region: CASSLGGGGDGGYTF. In DNA form, the CDR3 reads TGTGCCAGCAGTTTAGGGGGAGGTGGGGATGGAGGCTACACCTTC.

The gene calls are TRBV5-1 and TRBJ1-4; 10 nucleotides align to TRBD1. The germline V gene has CDR1 SGHRS and CDR2 YFSETQ. The CDR3 sequence is 15 residues long. The ends lost 3 bases at V and 8 bases at J; junction bases unmatched: 7. Here the CDR3 DNA reads TGCGCCAGCAGCTACCTGACAGGGGGCTCCGAAAAACTGTTTTTT. This encodes CASSYLTGGSEKLFF.

Concerning this clone itself: Different DNA sequences within this sample yield the same CDR3. CDR3 in DNA: TGTGCCAGCTCACCCGGAGCGGGAGCTTCCTACGAGCAGTACTTC. Amino acids: CASSPGAGASYEQYF. This chain connects TRBV18 to TRBJ2-7; 8 bases fit TRBD2. The CDR3 contains 15 residues. In germline, CDR1 is KGHSH, CDR2 LQKENI. With 3 bases clipped from V and 1 base from J, the junction kept 5 bases outside the gene matches.

This clone came up a few times. The chain couples TRBV2 to TRBJ1-1; possibly TRBD1 for D (6 bases). Trimming took off 7 bases at V and 1 base at J, with 10 bases between the two ends. In germline, CDR1 is SNHLY, CDR2 FYNNEI. This CDR3 is built from 13 residues. CDR3 nucleotides: TGTGCCAGCAAACAGGGCCGGAACACTGAAGCTTTCTTT. Translating it yields CASKQGRNTEAFF.

To note about this clone: The sample has other DNA sequences that encode this CDR3 too. The chain links TRBV7-2 to TRBJ2-7; D remains ambiguous. Between the trimmed V and J ends, which lost 1 base and 0 bases, there was a span of 7 bases. The CDR3 totals 14 residues. CDR1 SGHTA and CDR2 FQGNSA come from the germline V gene. CDR3 residues: CASSLDRSSYEQYF. CDR3 in DNA: TGTGCCAGCAGCTTAGACCGGAGCTCCTACGAGCAGTACTTC.

The gene calls are TRBV19 and TRBJ2-2; the D gene is possibly TRBD1 (6 bases). The germline V and J ends were trimmed by 4 bases and 2 bases, with 11 bases remaining between them. The CDR3 has 15 residues. Germline V gene data show CDR1 as LNHDA and CDR2 as SQIVND (reference sequence). This chain's CDR3 is CASSTQGINTGELFF. The CDR3 DNA reads TGTGCCAGTAGTACCCAGGGGATAAACACCGGGGAGCTGTTTTTT.

The chain uses TRBV6-1 and TRBJ1-1; D remains unclear. V lost 4 bases, J lost 5 bases, and 11 bases lay in between. Germline V lookup: CDR1 MNHNS, CDR2 SASEGT. This CDR3 has 13 residues. CDR3 sequence: CASSVEGFTEAFF. DNA for the CDR3: TGTGCCAGCAGTGTAGAGGGATTTACTGAAGCTTTCTTT.

This rearrangement joins TRBV30 to TRBJ2-5; a weak D match, TRBD2 (5 bases). Trimming cost V 6 bases and J 4 bases, with 12 bases left between them. The CDR3 extends over 12 amino acids. Per germline, CDR1 GTSNPN and CDR2 SVGIG (reference sequence). CDR3 coding DNA: TGTGCCTGCAGTAGCGTAGGAGAGACCCAGTACTTC. It specifies CACSSVGETQYF. The entire variable domain, with the rest obtained from reference TRBV30 and TRBJ2-5, is as follows: SQTIHQWPATLVQPVGSPLSLECTVEGTSNPNLYWYRQAAGRGLQLLFYSVGIGQISSEVPQNLSASRPQDRQFILSSKKLLLSDSGFYLCACSSVGETQYFGPGTRLLVL.

The rearrangement joins TRBV7-2 to TRBJ2-1; TRBD1 agrees at 7 bases. Trimming cost V 1 base and J 6 bases; bases outside gene matches: 6. This CDR3 has 15 amino acids. The germline gives CDR1 SGHTA, CDR2 FQGNSA. The CDR3 coding sequence is TGTGCCAGCAGCTTAGAGGGACAGCGGCGCAATGAGCAGTTCTTC. Its translation is CASSLEGQRRNEQFF.

This chain's CDR3 is CSVEDGLGANEQFF. CDR3 coding DNA: TGCAGCGTTGAAGACGGGCTGGGGGCCAATGAGCAGTTCTTC. This chain uses TRBV29-1 with TRBJ2-1; weak D call: TRBD1 (6 bases). This CDR3 region has 14 residues. With 0 bases removed from V and 6 bases from J, the gap between germline ends came to 12 bases. Germline V CDR1 and CDR2: SQVTM, ANQGSEA.

The chain has TRBV6-5 and TRBJ2-6, with D hard to call. The CDR3 runs 15 residues. Between the trimmed V and J ends, which lost 5 bases and 0 bases, there was a span of 8 bases. Germline values: CDR1 MNHEY, CDR2 SVGAGI. The CDR3 is CASSHVYSGANVLTF. The CDR3 DNA reads as TGTGCCAGCAGTCACGTGTACTCTGGGGCCAACGTCCTGACTTTC.